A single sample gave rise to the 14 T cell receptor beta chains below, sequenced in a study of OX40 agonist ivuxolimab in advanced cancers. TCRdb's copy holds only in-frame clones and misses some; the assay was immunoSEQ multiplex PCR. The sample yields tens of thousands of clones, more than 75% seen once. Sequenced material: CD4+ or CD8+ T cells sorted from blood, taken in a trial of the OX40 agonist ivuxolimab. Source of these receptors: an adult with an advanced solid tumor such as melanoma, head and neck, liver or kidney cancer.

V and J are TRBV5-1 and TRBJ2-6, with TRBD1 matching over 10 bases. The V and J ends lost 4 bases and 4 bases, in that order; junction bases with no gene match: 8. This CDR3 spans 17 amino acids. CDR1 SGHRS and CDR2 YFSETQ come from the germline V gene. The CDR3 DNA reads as TGCGCCAGCAGCGTGACAGGGGGCGCTTCCGGGGCCAACGTCCTGACTTTC. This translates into CASSVTGGASGANVLTF.

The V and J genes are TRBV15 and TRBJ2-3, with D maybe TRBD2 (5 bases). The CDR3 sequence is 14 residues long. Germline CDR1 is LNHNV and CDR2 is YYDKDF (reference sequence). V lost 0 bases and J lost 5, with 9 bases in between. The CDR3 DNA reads TGTGCCACCAGCAGAGACGGGGTTGAAGATACGCAGTATTTT. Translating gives CATSRDGVEDTQYF.

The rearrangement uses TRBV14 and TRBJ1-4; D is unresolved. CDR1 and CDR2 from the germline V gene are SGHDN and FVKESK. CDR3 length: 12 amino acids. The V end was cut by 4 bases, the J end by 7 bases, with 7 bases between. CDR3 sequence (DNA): TGTGCCAGCAGCCTGGGAGGTGAAAAACTGTTTTTT. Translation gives CASSLGGEKLFF.

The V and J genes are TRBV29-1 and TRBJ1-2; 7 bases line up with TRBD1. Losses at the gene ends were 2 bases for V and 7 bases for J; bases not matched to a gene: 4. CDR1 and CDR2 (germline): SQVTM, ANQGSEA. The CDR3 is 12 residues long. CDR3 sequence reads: CSVEYGTAGYTF. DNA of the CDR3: TGCAGCGTTGAATATGGGACAGCTGGCTACACCTTC.

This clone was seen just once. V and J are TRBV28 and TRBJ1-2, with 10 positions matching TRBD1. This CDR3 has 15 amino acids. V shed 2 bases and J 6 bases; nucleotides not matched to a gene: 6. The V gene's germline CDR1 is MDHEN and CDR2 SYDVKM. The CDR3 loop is CASSLGGQGSHGYTF. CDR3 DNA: TGTGCCAGCAGTTTAGGGGGACAGGGGTCACATGGCTACACCTTC.

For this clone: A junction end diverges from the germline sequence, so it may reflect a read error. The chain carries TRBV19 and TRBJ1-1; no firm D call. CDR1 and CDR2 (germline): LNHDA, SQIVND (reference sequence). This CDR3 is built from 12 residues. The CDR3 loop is CASSLQNSEAFF. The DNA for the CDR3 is TGTGCCAGTAGTCTACAGAACAGTGAAGCTTTCTTT.

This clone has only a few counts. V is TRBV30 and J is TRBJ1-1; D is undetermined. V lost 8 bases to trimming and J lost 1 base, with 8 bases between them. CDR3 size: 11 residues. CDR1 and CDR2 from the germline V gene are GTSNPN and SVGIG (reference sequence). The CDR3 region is CAVYKNTEAFF. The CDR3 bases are TGTGCCGTATACAAGAACACTGAAGCTTTCTTT.

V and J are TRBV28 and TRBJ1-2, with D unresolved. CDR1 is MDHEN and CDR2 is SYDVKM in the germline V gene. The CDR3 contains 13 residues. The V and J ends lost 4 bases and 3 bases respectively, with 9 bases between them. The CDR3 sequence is CASSSGGHYGYTF. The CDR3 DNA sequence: TGTGCCAGCAGTTCTGGCGGGCACTATGGCTACACCTTC.

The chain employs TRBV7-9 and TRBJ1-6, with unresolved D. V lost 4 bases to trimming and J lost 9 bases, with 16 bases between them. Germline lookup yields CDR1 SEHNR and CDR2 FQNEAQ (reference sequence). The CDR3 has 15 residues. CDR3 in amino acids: CASSSYSSTSSPLHF. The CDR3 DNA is TGTGCCAGCAGCTCCTACAGCTCAACCAGTTCACCCCTCCACTTT.

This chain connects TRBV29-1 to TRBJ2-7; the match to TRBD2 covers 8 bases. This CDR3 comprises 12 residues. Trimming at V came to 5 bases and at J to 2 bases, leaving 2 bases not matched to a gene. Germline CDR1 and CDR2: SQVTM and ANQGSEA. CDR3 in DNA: TGCAGCGTTCAGGGACTAGCCTACGAGCAGTACTTC. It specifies CSVQGLAYEQYF.

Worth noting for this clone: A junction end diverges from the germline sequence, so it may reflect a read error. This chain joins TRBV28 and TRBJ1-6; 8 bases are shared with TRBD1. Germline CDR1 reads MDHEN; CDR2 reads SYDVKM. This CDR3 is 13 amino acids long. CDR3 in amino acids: CRVRTGKDSPLHF. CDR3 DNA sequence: TGCCGGGTCCGGACAGGGAAGGATTCACCCCTCCACTTT.

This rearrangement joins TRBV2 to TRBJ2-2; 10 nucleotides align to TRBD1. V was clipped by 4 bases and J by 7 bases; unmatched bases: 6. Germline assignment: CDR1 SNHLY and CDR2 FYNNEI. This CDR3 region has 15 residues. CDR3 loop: CASSGKDRGYGELFF. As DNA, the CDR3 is TGTGCCAGCAGTGGGAAGGACAGGGGGTACGGGGAGCTGTTTTTT.

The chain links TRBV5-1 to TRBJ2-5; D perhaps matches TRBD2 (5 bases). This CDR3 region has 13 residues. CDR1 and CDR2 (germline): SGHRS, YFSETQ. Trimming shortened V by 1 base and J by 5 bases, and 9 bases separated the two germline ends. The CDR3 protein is CASSLRPGETQYF. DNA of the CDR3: TGCGCCAGCAGCTTGAGACCGGGGGAGACCCAGTACTTC.

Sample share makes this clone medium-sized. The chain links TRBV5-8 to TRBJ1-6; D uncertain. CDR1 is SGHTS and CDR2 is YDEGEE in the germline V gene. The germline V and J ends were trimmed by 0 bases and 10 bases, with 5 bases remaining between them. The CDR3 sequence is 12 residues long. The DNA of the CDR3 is TGTGCCAGCAGCTTGGCCGAATCACCCCTCCACTTT. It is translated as CASSLAESPLHF.